This T cell receptor (beta chain) was sequenced in a study of vaccination effects on CD4 cells after COVID-19. Findings and limits, study-wide: Whether induced by infection or by vaccine, clones showed marked clonal contraction late after vaccination.

The assay was immunoSEQ multiplex PCR, and TCRdb's table has in-frame clones only and misses some. The sample lists 50,000 to 80,000 clones; approximately 80% were seen once. Cultured cells yielded isolated CD4+ T cells after around 9 days. Two-dose vaccination with either BNT162b2 or mRNA-1273 was given to the participants. In regard to this clone: Its cognate antigen is unknown.

CDR3 size: 15 residues. V lost 3 bases and J lost 3, with 11 bases in between. Germline CDR1 is KGHSH and CDR2 is LQKENI. Sequenced material: CD4+ T cells from PBMCs cultured without peptide, taken after COVID-19 vaccination. This chain uses TRBV18 with TRBJ1-4; no reliable D call. The receptor was isolated from a human donor who received a COVID-19 vaccine. This CDR3 reads CASSPFGGPNEKLFF. CDR3 nucleotides: TGTGCCAGCTCACCGTTTGGAGGTCCTAATGAAAAACTGTTTTTT.